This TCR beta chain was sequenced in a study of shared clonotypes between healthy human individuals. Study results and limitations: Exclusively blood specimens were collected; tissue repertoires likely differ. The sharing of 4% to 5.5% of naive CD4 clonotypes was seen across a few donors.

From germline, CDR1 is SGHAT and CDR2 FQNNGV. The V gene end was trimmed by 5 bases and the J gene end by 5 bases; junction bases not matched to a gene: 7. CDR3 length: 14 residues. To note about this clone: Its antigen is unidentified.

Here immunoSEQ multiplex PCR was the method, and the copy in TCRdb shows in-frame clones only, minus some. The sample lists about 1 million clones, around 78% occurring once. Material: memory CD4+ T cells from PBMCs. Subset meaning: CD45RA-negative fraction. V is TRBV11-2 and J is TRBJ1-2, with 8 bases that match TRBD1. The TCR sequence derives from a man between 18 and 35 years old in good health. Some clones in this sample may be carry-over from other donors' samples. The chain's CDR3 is CASSTRGTGYGYTF. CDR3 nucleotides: TGTGCCAGCAGCACCAGAGGGACAGGTTATGGCTACACCTTC.